Given below is one TCR beta chain in context. Each cDNA molecule in the library carried unique molecular identifiers. MiXCR was run by TCRdb on the RACE reads, yielding one entry per CDR3 protein. In the table there are 300,000 to 450,000 distinct CDR3 sequences, roughly 5% of which are singletons. These data belong to a study of human T cells and chemical hapten exposure. About the research overall: Patch tests applied 0.01% DPC to the upper back, read at 6 days.

The CDR3 has 14 residues. The germline V gene encodes CDR1 KGHDR and CDR2 SFDVKD. V was trimmed by 3 bases and J by 6 bases, leaving 12 bases between them. Described time point: pre-sensitization, week 0. Stated treatment: therapeutic diphenylcyclopropenone sensitization with weekly scalp DPC. Each patch-test visit's blood sample preceded patch application. Donation of samples came from alopecia patients who were 18 to 70 years old and suitable for DPC. The chain is built from TRBV24-1 and TRBJ2-3; no reliable D call. This TCR was recovered from a woman aged 50 to 65 with alopecia areata. Some clones in this sample may be carry-over from other donors' samples. The sequencing used whole blood, collected in connection with sensitization to the hapten diphenylcyclopropenone (DPC). The CDR3 sequence: CATSDRLVSDTQYF. In nucleotides, the CDR3 is TGTGCCACCAGTGATAGGCTAGTGAGCGATACGCAGTATTTT.